Below are 27 T cell receptor beta chains sequenced from a single sample in a study of T-cell reconstitution after alpha-beta-depleted transplantation in children (dated by TCRdb to about 2016). Libraries came from PCR. The sample was run on an Illumina HiSeq 2500. TCR library preparation used molecular barcoding, with unique molecular identifiers applied to normalize quantification of the TCRbeta repertoire. TCRdb cleaned the public reads at Q25 with fastp, built clones with MiXCR and kept in-frame beta chains. Each CDR3 protein gets just one entry, which takes the most common genes and DNA from the rows behind it. Across this sample there are 900,000 or so distinct CDR3 sequences, with about 16% seen only once. The ten largest clones take up around 5.3% of the sample. Read against the paper, the sample's treatment or condition label means: allogeneic hematopoietic cell transplantation with graft depleted of TCRalphabeta T cells and CD19 B cells.

The sequenced sample was PBMCs, mostly from graft donor cells, obtained 360 days after TCRalphabeta/CD19-depleted stem cell transplant. The receptors shown here come from a male patient younger than 18 who had a stem cell transplant for acute lymphoblastic leukemia, so the T cells may come from the graft donor.

V usage is TRBV7-9 and J usage is TRBJ1-5; D remains ambiguous. CDR3 length: 12 residues. Trimming cost V 3 bases and J 7 bases, with 7 bases left between them. Germline CDR1 is SEHNR and CDR2 is FQNEAQ (reference sequence). The CDR3 region has the DNA TGTGCCAGCAGCTTGTTCGAACAGCCCCAGCATTTT. This encodes CASSLFEQPQHF.

This clonotype was observed a handful of times. The gene calls are TRBV20-1 and TRBJ2-1; TRBD2 agrees at 7 bases. Germline trimming cut 6 bases from V and 4 bases from J; bases unmatched to any gene: 12. Germline CDR1 is DFQATT and CDR2 is SNEGSKA (reference sequence). This CDR3 comprises 15 residues. The CDR3 loop is CSARRLGRQYNEQFF. CDR3 in DNA: TGCAGTGCAAGAAGGCTCGGGAGGCAATACAATGAGCAGTTCTTC.

In this sample, this clonotype turned up a few times. V is TRBV12-3 or TRBV12-4 and J is TRBJ1-1; TRBD1 might be the D (5 bases). Trimming took 3 bases from V and 2 from J, leaving 13 bases between them. This CDR3 spans 15 amino acids. The CDR3 here is CASSFFGHTNTEAFF. CDR3 nucleotides: TGTGCCAGCAGTTTCTTCGGACACACAAACACTGAAGCTTTCTTT.

J is TRBJ2-1 and V is TRBV2; TRBD2 matches at 11 bases. V lost 2 bases, J lost 6 bases, and 6 bases stayed unmatched. This CDR3 has 16 residues. Germline CDR1 reads SNHLY; CDR2 reads FYNNEI. The CDR3 here is CASSESRLAGSNEQFF. In nucleotides, the CDR3 is TGTGCCAGCAGTGAAAGTCGACTAGCGGGATCCAATGAGCAGTTCTTC.

This clonotype was found a few times. J is TRBJ2-7 and V is TRBV20-1, with D uncertain. Trimming left V 2 bases short and J 4 bases short, with 6 bases between. Germline CDR1 and CDR2: DFQATT and SNEGSKA (reference sequence). CDR3 length equals 11 residues. The CDR3 bases are TGCAGTGCTAGACACAATTACGAGCAGTACTTC. Translating it yields CSARHNYEQYF.

The chain recombines TRBV5-1 with TRBJ2-6, with D possibly TRBD1 on 7 matching bases. V lost 3 bases and J lost 2, with 15 bases in between. This CDR3 comprises 17 residues. Germline V CDR1 and CDR2: SGHRS, YFSETQ. CDR3 residues: CASSWGDSPPGANVLTF. Written as DNA, the CDR3 is TGCGCCAGCAGCTGGGGGGACAGCCCACCTGGGGCCAACGTCCTGACTTTC.

This clonotype was found many times. The rearrangement links TRBV5-1 to TRBJ2-3; D remains unclear. CDR3 size: 13 residues. Germline CDR1 is SGHRS and CDR2 is YFSETQ. V lost 5 bases to trimming and J lost 6 bases, with 13 bases between them. The CDR3 reads CASREEPPDTQYF. The CDR3 region has the DNA TGCGCCAGCAGAGAGGAACCGCCGGATACGCAGTATTTT.

This clonotype has just a few counts. The J gene is TRBJ2-7, the V gene TRBV6-5; D not resolved. This CDR3 has 14 amino acids. Germline V gives CDR1 MNHEY, CDR2 SVGAGI. The V end lost 2 bases, the J end lost 7 bases, and 15 bases lay between the germline ends. This CDR3 is CASSYGPALGEQYF. CDR3 DNA: TGTGCCAGCAGTTACGGCCCAGCCCTGGGGGAGCAGTACTTC.

This chain uses TRBV20-1 with TRBJ2-5; the match to TRBD2 covers 7 bases. V gave up 3 bases and J gave up 5 bases; unmatched junction bases: 15. The CDR3 has 16 amino acids. Germline V gene lookup returns CDR1 DFQATT and CDR2 SNEGSKA (reference sequence). CDR3 DNA sequence: TGCAGTGCTAGCGTGTTTTCGCATGGGGGAGGGGAGACCCAGTACTTC. It yields the protein CSASVFSHGGGETQYF.

This clonotype occurred a few times. The rearrangement links TRBV29-1 to TRBJ2-3; TRBD1 matches 7 bases. The CDR3 runs to 14 residues. Germline CDR1 is SQVTM and CDR2 is ANQGSEA. V shed 6 bases, J shed 9 bases, and the junction held 15 bases outside the gene matches. CDR3 DNA sequence: TGCAGCGTAGCCGGACAGGTCGCGTATTCCACGCAGTATTTT. This encodes CSVAGQVAYSTQYF.

The chain joins TRBV7-6 to TRBJ2-7; no firm D call. Germline V gives CDR1 SGHVS, CDR2 FNYEAQ. CDR3 length equals 15 residues. Trimming took 5 bases from V and 0 from J, leaving 14 bases between them. The CDR3 reads CASSVSRFLSYEQYF. The CDR3 DNA reads as TGTGCCAGCAGCGTTTCTAGATTCCTCTCCTACGAGCAGTACTTC.

In regard to this clonotype: A much larger clone sits a single nucleotide away, making a read error possible. The V and J genes are TRBV12-3 or TRBV12-4 and TRBJ2-7; maybe TRBD1 (6 bases). V was shortened by 3 bases and J by 5 bases, with 14 bases between the two germline ends. The CDR3 is made up of 14 amino acids. The CDR3 region is CASSFRPGAHEQYF. In DNA, the CDR3 is TGTGCCAGCAGTTTTCGTCCAGGGGCCCACGAGCAGTACTTC.

This clonotype was seen ten or more times. The V gene is TRBV7-2, the J gene TRBJ2-2, with D maybe TRBD2 (5 bases). V lost 4 bases and J 7 bases, leaving 16 bases between the germline ends. This CDR3 is built from 15 residues. Per germline, CDR1 SGHTA and CDR2 FQGNSA. CDR3 loop: CASSWLGGGFGELFF. DNA for the CDR3: TGTGCCAGCAGCTGGCTAGGTGGAGGATTCGGGGAGCTGTTTTTT. Based on the CDR3 plus reference TRBV7-2 and TRBJ2-2, the full variable domain is GAGVSQSPSNKVTEKGKDVELRCDPISGHTALYWYRQSLGQGLEFLIYFQGNSAPDKSGLPSDRFSAERTGGSVSTLTIQRTQQEDSAVYLCASSWLGGGFGELFFGEGSRLTVL.

This chain connects TRBV9 to TRBJ1-3; D possibly corresponds to TRBD1 (5 bases). The CDR3 contains 19 residues. The germline V gene encodes CDR1 SGDLS and CDR2 YYNGEE. The germline V and J ends were trimmed by 0 bases and 0 bases, with 19 bases remaining between them. The CDR3 DNA sequence: TGTGCCAGCAGCGTAGAAGTACCAGGGCCGCACTACTCTGGAAACACCATATATTTT. Its translation: CASSVEVPGPHYSGNTIYF.

The chain is built from TRBV15 and TRBJ2-5; D is unclear. V was clipped by 0 bases and J by 0 bases, with 8 bases between them. The V gene's germline CDR1 is LNHNV and CDR2 YYDKDF (reference sequence). The CDR3 contains 15 residues. CDR3 coding DNA: TGTGCCACCAGCAGAGATAGTGGCCACCAAGAGACCCAGTACTTC. Residues: CATSRDSGHQETQYF.

This clonotype has just a few counts. The chain couples TRBV20-1 to TRBJ2-1, with 8 bases identical to TRBD2. After removal of 0 bases from V and 5 bases from J, the junction contained 6 bases not matched to a gene. This CDR3 comprises 15 residues. The germline V gene encodes CDR1 DFQATT and CDR2 SNEGSKA (reference sequence). Here the CDR3 reads CSARDPREGNNEQFF. The CDR3 DNA sequence: TGCAGTGCTAGAGATCCCCGGGAGGGGAACAATGAGCAGTTCTTC.

This chain connects TRBV27 to TRBJ2-5, with D uncertain. The CDR3 length is 15 residues. Trimming removed 0 bases at V and 1 base at J, with 9 bases between. CDR1 and CDR2 from the germline V gene are MNHEY and SMNVEV (reference sequence). CDR3 residues: CASSLSPGTQETQYF. For the CDR3, the DNA is TGTGCCAGCAGTTTATCGCCCGGAACCCAAGAGACCCAGTACTTC.

Only a few counts were recorded for this clonotype. CDR3 sequence: CSASLWESSGRANIYEQYF. CDR3 DNA: TGCAGTGCTAGTCTGTGGGAGAGTAGCGGGAGGGCCAATATCTACGAGCAGTACTTC. V is TRBV20-1 and J is TRBJ2-7; TRBD2 aligns across 11 bases. This CDR3 is 19 amino acids long. CDR1 DFQATT and CDR2 SNEGSKA come from the germline V gene (reference sequence). With V trimmed by 3 bases and J by 3 bases, 19 bases remained unmatched.

The gene calls are TRBV7-9 and TRBJ1-1; no clear D. In germline, CDR1 is SEHNR, CDR2 FQNEAQ (reference sequence). Trimming stripped 4 bases from V and 11 bases from J, with 11 bases between. The CDR3 length is 11 residues. In nucleotides, the CDR3 is TGTGCCAGCAGCTCATATTCGGTCGCTTTCTTT. This codes for CASSSYSVAFF. Filled out from reference TRBV7-9 and TRBJ1-1, the complete variable domain reads DTGVSQNPRHKITKRGQNVTFRCDPISEHNRLYWYRQTLGQGPEFLTYFQNEAQLEKSRLLSDRFSAERPKGSFSTLEIQRTEQGDSAMYLCASSSYSVAFFGQGTRLTVV.

V is TRBV28 and J is TRBJ2-1; 12 nucleotides agree with TRBD2. Trimming at V came to 2 bases and at J to 5 bases, leaving 4 bases not matched to a gene. In germline, CDR1 is MDHEN, CDR2 SYDVKM. The CDR3 runs 16 residues. The CDR3 sequence: CASSLDGLAGNNEQFF. CDR3 nucleotides: TGTGCCAGCAGTTTAGACGGACTAGCGGGAAACAATGAGCAGTTCTTC.

This clonotype was recorded many times. The chain combines TRBV5-1 with TRBJ2-5; D is perhaps TRBD2 (5 bases). Trimming left V 4 bases short and J 6 bases short, with 16 bases between. The CDR3 length is 14 residues. Germline V gene lookup returns CDR1 SGHRS and CDR2 YFSETQ. The DNA of the CDR3 is TGCGCCAGCAGCCCCGAGGGCTTCCTAAAGACCCAGTACTTC. This translates into CASSPEGFLKTQYF.

The table lists this clonotype with a few counts. This chain joins TRBV10-3 and TRBJ2-7; 9 nucleotides match TRBD1. Trimming cost V 2 bases and J 5 bases; bases outside gene matches: 10. The CDR3 length is 16 residues. The germline CDR1 and CDR2 sequences are ENHRY and SYGVKD. CDR3 coding DNA: TGTGCCATCAGTGAGACTTCCGGGACAGGGATTCACGAGCAGTACTTC. Its translation: CAISETSGTGIHEQYF.

Comments on this clonotype: A read error may explain this, as a much larger clone is one base away. The conserved closing phenylalanine or tryptophan is absent in this CDR3, likely reflecting a read error. This chain links TRBV10-3 with TRBJ2-3; 7 nucleotides match TRBD1. The CDR3 runs 14 residues. CDR1 and CDR2 from the germline V gene are ENHRY and SYGVKD. Trimming removed 4 bases from V and 2 bases from J; junction bases left unmatched: 3. CDR3 in DNA: TGTGCCATCAGTGCGACAGGGATCACAGATACGCAGTATTAT. Its protein is CAISATGITDTQYY.

This clonotype has just a few counts. The V and J genes are TRBV6-5 and TRBJ2-3; perhaps TRBD2 as D (5 bases). With 2 bases removed from V and 2 bases from J, the gap between germline ends came to 8 bases. This CDR3 has 14 amino acids. Germline CDR1 MNHEY, CDR2 SVGAGI. The CDR3 sequence: CASSYGDYTDTQYF. The CDR3 DNA reads TGTGCCAGCAGTTACGGAGACTACACAGATACGCAGTATTTT.

The chain joins TRBV29-1 to TRBJ2-1; D gene ambiguous. V lost 7 bases and J lost 5, with 18 bases in between. CDR3 length: 14 amino acids. Germline CDR1 SQVTM, CDR2 ANQGSEA. The CDR3 sequence is CSDSTDGPNNEQFF. The CDR3 region has the DNA TGCAGCGACTCAACCGACGGTCCAAACAATGAGCAGTTCTTC.

V and J are TRBV12-3 or TRBV12-4 and TRBJ2-1; TRBD1 matches at 9 bases. The CDR3 is 15 amino acids. The junction had 8 bases not matched to a gene; V was cut back by 5 bases and J by 6 bases. The CDR3 sequence: CASSLDRGRGNEQFF. CDR3 nucleotide sequence: TGTGCCAGCAGTCTTGACAGGGGGAGGGGCAATGAGCAGTTCTTC.

The chain carries TRBV3-1 and TRBJ2-7, with TRBD2 identical over 8 bases. V dropped 0 bases and J dropped 2; count of bases not matched to a gene: 6. The germline CDR1 and CDR2 sequences are LGHDT and YNNKEL (reference sequence). The CDR3 spans 16 residues. The CDR3 DNA sequence: TGTGCCAGCAGCCAAGATGAGGTAGCGGGAACCTACGAGCAGTACTTC. Amino acids: CASSQDEVAGTYEQYF.